This record covers a single TCR beta chain. This sample stems from a study of blood T cell repertoires in COVID-19. The overall study: Samples came from the United States, Italy and Spain, spanning acute and convalescent COVID-19. T cells, B-cell-depleted T cells, or PBMCs provided the cDNA or gDNA that served as material.

Authors' data handling: Scientists estimated how many nucleated cells there were by amplifying reference gene primers. Generated by immunoSEQ multiplex PCR, the TCRdb table keeps only in-frame clones and is missing some. The V and J calls and clone size are taken from that table; D and trimming were inferred from the DNA. The sample holds roughly 80,000 clones; roughly nine tenths are singletons and the top ten take 1.5% to 2%. CDR3 length: 14 amino acids. The V and J ends lost 6 bases and 2 bases respectively, with 14 bases between them. CDR1 SGHKS and CDR2 YYEKEE come from the germline V gene (reference sequence).

Sequencing was carried out using peripheral blood. The V and J genes are TRBV5-5 and TRBJ2-5; TRBD2 might be the D (7 bases). The source of this sequence is a woman in her fifties or sixties in a cohort sampled during active COVID-19. The CDR3 protein is CASNREGGQETQYF. Here the CDR3 DNA reads TGTGCCAGCAACAGGGAGGGCGGTCAAGAGACCCAGTACTTC.